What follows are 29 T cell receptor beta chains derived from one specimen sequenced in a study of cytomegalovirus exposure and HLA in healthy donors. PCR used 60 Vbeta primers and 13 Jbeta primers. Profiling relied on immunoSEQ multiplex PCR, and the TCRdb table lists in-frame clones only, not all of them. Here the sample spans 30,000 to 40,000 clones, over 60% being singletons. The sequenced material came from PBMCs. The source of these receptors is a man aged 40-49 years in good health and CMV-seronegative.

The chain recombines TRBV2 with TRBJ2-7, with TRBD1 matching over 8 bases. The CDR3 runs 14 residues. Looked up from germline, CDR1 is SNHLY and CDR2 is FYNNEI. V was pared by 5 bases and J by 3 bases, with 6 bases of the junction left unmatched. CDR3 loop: CASSKGQEIYEQYF. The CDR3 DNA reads TGTGCCAGCAGTAAGGGACAGGAGATCTACGAGCAGTACTTC.

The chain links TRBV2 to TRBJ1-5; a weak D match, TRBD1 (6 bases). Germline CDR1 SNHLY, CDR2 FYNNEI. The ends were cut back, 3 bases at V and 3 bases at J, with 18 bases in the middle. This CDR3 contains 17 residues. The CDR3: CASSESWPGHNNQPQHF. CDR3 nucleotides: TGTGCCAGCAGTGAGTCTTGGCCGGGACATAACAATCAGCCCCAGCATTTT.

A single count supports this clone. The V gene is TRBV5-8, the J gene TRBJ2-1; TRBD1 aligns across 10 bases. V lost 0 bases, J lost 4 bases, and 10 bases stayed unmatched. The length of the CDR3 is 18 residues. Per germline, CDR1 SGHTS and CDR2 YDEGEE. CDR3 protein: CASSLDSGTGQGYNEQFF. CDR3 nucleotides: TGTGCCAGCAGCTTGGATTCGGGGACGGGACAGGGGTACAATGAGCAGTTCTTC.

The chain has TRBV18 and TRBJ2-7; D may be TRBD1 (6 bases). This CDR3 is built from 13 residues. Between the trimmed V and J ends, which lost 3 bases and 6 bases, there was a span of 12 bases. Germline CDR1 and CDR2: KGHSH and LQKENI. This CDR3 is CASSPGAGAEQYF. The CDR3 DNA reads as TGTGCCAGCTCACCGGGGGCAGGGGCCGAGCAGTACTTC.

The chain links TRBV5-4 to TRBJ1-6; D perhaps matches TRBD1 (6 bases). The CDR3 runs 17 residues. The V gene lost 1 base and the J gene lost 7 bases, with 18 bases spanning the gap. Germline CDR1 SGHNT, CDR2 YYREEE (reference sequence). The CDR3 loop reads CASSLLFRGQLNSPLHF. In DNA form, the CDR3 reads TGTGCCAGCAGCTTGCTGTTTCGAGGACAGCTAAATTCACCCCTCCACTTT. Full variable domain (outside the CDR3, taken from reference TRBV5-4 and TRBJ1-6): ETGVTQSPTHLIKTRGQQVTLRCSSQSGHNTVSWYQQALGQGPQFIFQYYREEENGRGNFPPRFSGLQFPNYSSELNVNALELDDSALYLCASSLLFRGQLNSPLHFGNGTRLTVT.

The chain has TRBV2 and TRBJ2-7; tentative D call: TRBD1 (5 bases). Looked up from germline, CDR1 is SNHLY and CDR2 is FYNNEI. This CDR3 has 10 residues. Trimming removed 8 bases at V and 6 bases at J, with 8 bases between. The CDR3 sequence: CASPGREQYF. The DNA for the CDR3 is TGTGCCAGCCCAGGGCGCGAGCAGTACTTC.

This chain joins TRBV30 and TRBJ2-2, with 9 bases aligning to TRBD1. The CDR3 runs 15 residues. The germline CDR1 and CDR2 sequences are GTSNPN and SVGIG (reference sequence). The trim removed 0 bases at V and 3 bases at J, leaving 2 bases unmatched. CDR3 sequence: CAWSVRDRDTGELFF. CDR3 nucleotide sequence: TGTGCCTGGAGTGTACGGGACAGGGACACCGGGGAGCTGTTTTTT.

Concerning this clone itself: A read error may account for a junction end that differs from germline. The CDR3 sequence is CASSLGQALTGYGQYF. As DNA, the CDR3 is TGTGCCAGCAGTTTAGGGCAGGCATTGACAGGCTACGGGCAGTACTTC. This chain links TRBV28 with TRBJ2-7, with D possibly TRBD1 on 6 matching bases. The germline V gene has CDR1 MDHEN and CDR2 SYDVKM. This CDR3 comprises 16 residues.

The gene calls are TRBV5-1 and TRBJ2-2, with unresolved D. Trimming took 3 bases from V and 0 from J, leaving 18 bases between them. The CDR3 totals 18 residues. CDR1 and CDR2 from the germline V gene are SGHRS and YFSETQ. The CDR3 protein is CASSSTLTTLANTGELFF. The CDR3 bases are TGCGCCAGCAGCTCCACACTGACGACACTCGCGAACACCGGGGAGCTGTTTTTT.

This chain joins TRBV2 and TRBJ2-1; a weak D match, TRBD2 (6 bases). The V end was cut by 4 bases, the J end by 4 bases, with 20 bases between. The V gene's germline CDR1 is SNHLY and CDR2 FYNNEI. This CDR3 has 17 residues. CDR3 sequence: CASSVSVGRGTYNEQFF. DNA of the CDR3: TGTGCCAGCAGTGTTTCGGTGGGACGGGGGACTTACAATGAGCAGTTCTTC.

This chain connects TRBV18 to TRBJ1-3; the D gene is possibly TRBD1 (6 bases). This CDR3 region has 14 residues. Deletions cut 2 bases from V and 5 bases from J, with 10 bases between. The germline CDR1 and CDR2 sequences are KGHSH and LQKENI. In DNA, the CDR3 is TGTGCCAGCTCACCAGAACAGGGAAGAAACACCATATATTTT. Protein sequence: CASSPEQGRNTIYF.

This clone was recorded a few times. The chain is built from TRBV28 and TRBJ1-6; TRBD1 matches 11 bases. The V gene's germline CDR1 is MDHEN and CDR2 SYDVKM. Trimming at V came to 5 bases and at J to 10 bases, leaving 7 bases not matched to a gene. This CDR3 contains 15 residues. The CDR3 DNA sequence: TGTGCCAGCAGTCCAGGGACAGGGGGGAGCTCACCCCTCCACTTT. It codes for CASSPGTGGSSPLHF.

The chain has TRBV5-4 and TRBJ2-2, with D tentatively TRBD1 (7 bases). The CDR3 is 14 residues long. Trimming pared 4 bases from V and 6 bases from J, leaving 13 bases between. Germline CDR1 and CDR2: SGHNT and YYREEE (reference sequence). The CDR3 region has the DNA TGTGCCAGCAGCCAGGAGGGGGCGGCCGGGGAGCTGTTTTTT. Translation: CASSQEGAAGELFF.

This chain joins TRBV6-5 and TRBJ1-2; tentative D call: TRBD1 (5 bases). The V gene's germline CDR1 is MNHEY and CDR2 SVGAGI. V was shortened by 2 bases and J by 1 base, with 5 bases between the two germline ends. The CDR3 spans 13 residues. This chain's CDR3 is CASSYDSNYGYTF. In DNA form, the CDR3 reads TGTGCCAGCAGTTACGACAGTAACTATGGCTACACCTTC.

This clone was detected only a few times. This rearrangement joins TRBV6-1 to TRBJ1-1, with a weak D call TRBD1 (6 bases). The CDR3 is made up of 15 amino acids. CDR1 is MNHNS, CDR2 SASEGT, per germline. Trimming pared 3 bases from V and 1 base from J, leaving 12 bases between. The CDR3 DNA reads TGTGCCAGCAGTGAGGACCAAGGGGGGAACACTGAAGCTTTCTTT. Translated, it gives CASSEDQGGNTEAFF.

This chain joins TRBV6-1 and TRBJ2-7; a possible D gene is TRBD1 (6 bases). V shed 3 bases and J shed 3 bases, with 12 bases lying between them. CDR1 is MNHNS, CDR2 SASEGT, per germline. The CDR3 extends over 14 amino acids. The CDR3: CASSDLDRVYEQYF. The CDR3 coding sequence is TGTGCCAGCAGTGACCTGGACAGAGTCTACGAGCAGTACTTC.

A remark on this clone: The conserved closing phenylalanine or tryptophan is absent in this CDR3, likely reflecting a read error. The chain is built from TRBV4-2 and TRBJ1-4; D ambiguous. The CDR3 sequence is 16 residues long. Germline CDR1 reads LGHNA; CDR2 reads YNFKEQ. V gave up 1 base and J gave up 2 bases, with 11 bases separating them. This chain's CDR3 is CASSQAMVGTNEKLFV. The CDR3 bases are TGTGCCAGCAGCCAAGCTATGGTCGGCACTAATGAAAAACTGTTTGTT.

CDR3 nucleotide sequence: TGTGCCAGCGCCAGGACATCTTCTGACACAGATACGCAGTATTTT. Residues: CASARTSSDTDTQYF. This chain uses TRBV6-1 with TRBJ2-3; a weak D match, TRBD1 (5 bases). From germline, CDR1 is MNHNS and CDR2 SASEGT. The CDR3 length is 15 residues. Deletions cut 8 bases from V and 2 bases from J, with 17 bases between.

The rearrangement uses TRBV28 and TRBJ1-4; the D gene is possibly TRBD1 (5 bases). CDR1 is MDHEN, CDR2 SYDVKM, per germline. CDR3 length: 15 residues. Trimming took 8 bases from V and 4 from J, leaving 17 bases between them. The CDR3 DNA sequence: TGTGCCAGCTGTACTAGTGGGGGAGGTAATGAAAAACTGTTTTTT. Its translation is CASCTSGGGNEKLFF.

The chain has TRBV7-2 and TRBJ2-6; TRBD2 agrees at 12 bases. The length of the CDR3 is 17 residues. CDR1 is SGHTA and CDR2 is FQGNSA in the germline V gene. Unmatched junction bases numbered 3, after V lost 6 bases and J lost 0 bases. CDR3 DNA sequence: TGTGCCAGCAGGAGGACTAGCGGGGCCTCTGGGGCCAACGTCCTGACTTTC. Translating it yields CASRRTSGASGANVLTF.

CDR3 loop: CASRRPYRVVPDGYTF. Here the CDR3 DNA reads TGTGCCAGCAGGCGGCCCTACAGGGTGGTGCCTGATGGCTACACCTTC. The gene calls are TRBV5-8 and TRBJ1-2; D perhaps matches TRBD1 (6 bases). There are 16 residues in the CDR3. The germline V gene encodes CDR1 SGHTS and CDR2 YDEGEE. V lost 5 bases to trimming and J lost 6 bases, with 23 bases between them. Based on the CDR3 plus reference TRBV5-8 and TRBJ1-2, the full variable domain is EAGVTQSPTHLIKTRGQQATLRCSPISGHTSVYWYQQALGLGLQFLLWYDEGEERNRGNFPPRFSGRQFPNYSSELNVNALELEDSALYLCASRRPYRVVPDGYTFGSGTRLTVV.

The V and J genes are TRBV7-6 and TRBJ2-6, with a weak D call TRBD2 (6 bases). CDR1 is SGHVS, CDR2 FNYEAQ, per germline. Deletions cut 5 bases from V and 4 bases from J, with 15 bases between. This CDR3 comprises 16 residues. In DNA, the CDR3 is TGTGCCAGCAGCCCAACTGCGGGGTCCGGGGCCAACGTCCTGACTTTC. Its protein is CASSPTAGSGANVLTF.

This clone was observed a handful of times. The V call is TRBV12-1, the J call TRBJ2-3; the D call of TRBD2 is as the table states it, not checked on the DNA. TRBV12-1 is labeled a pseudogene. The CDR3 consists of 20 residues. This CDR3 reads CASSFAQACLGGGGTDTQYF. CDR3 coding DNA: TGTGCCAGCAGCTTTGCGCAAGCTTGTTTGGGAGGGGGGGGCACAGATACGCAGTATTTT.

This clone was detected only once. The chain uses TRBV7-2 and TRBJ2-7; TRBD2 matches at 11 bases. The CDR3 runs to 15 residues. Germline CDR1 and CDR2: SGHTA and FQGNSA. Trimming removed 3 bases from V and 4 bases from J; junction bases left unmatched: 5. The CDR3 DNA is TGTGCCAGCAGCTTTGGACTAGCGGGTGCATACGAGCAGTACTTC. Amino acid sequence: CASSFGLAGAYEQYF.

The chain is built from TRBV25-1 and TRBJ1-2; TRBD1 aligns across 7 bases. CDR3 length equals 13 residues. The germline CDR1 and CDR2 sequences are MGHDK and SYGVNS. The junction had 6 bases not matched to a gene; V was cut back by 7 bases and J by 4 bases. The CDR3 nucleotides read TGTGCCAGCACCGGCAGGGGGATCTATGGCTACACCTTC. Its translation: CASTGRGIYGYTF.

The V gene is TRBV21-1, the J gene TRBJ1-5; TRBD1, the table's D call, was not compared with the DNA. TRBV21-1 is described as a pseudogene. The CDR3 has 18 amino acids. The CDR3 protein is CASTSEGYSGAHNQPQHF. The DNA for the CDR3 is TGTGCCAGCACCTCAGAAGGGTATTCAGGGGCCCACAATCAGCCCCAGCATTTT.

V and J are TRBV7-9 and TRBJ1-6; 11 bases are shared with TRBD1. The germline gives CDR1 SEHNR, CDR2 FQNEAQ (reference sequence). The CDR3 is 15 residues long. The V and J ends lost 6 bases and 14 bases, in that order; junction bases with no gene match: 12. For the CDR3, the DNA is TGTGCCAGCAGTCCGGGACAGGGGGTGGCCCCAACCCTCCACTTT. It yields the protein CASSPGQGVAPTLHF.

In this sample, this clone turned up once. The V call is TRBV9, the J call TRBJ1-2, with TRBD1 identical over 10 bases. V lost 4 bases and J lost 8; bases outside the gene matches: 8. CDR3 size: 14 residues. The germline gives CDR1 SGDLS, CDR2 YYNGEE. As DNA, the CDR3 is TGTGCCAGCAGCCCCGCGACAGGGGGCGGAGGCTACACCTTC. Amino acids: CASSPATGGGGYTF.

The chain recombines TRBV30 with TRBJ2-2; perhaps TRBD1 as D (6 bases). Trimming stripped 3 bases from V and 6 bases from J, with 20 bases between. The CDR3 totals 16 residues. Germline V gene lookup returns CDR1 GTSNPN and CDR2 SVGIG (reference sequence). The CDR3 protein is CAWRPLLQGIPGELFF. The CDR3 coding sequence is TGTGCCTGGAGACCTCTCCTACAGGGTATACCCGGGGAGCTGTTTTTT.